This is a list of T cell receptor beta chains from one sample in a study of shared clonotypes between healthy human individuals. This table comes from immunoSEQ multiplex PCR, and its TCRdb copy is limited to in-frame clones, with some not included. Of 2 million to 2.5 million clones listed, roughly 92% are singletons. The sequenced material came from naive CD4+ T cells from PBMCs. The receptors stem from a man between 18 and 35 years old in good health. Some clones in this sample may be carry-over from other donors' samples. The CDR3 runs from the conserved cysteine through the conserved F or W. A D gene is named only where the DNA matches it firmly. The size entry is marked missing in some rows and otherwise reads once, few, many or a size class.

D | J | V | size | CDR3 | DNA
TRBD1 | TRBJ2-6 | TRBV7-8 | NA | CASSFDRAGANVLTF | TGTGCCAGCAGCTTCGACAGGGCTGGGGCCAACGTCCTGACTTTC
NA | TRBJ1-1 | TRBV6-5 | NA | CASSLSQIRTEAFF | TGTGCCAGCAGCCTAAGCCAGATTCGGACTGAAGCTTTCTTT
NA | TRBJ1-1 | TRBV20-1 | NA | CSARGYTEAFF | TGCAGTGCTAGGGGGTACACTGAAGCTTTCTTT
TRBD1 | TRBJ1-5 | TRBV27 | NA | CASSLRQGGNQPQHF | TGTGCCAGCAGTTTGAGGCAGGGGGGCAATCAGCCCCAGCATTTT
NA | TRBJ2-7 | TRBV28 | NA | CASSFGIAYEQYF | TGTGCCAGCAGTTTCGGGATAGCCTACGAGCAGTACTTC
TRBD2 | TRBJ2-7 | TRBV2 | NA | CASSTSGGDYNYEQYF | TGTGCCAGCAGTACTAGCGGGGGGGATTATAACTACGAGCAGTACTTC
TRBD2 | TRBJ2-1 | TRBV14 | few | CASSQRRETMWNEQFF | TGTGCCAGCAGCCAAAGGCGGGAGACGATGTGGAATGAGCAGTTCTTC
TRBD2 | TRBJ2-2 | TRBV11-2 | NA | CASSLKPSGRITGELFF | TGTGCCAGCAGCTTAAAGCCTAGCGGGAGGATAACCGGGGAGCTGTTTTTT
TRBD1 | TRBJ1-1 | TRBV5-4 | NA | CASSSNRGYNTEAFF | TGTGCCAGCAGCTCCAACAGGGGATATAACACTGAAGCTTTCTTT
TRBD2 | TRBJ2-7 | TRBV7-2 | NA | CASLAGKNYEQYF | TGTGCCAGCCTAGCGGGAAAAAACTACGAGCAGTACTTC
NA | TRBJ2-5 | TRBV10-3 | NA | CAISEPGPQETQYF | TGTGCCATCAGTGAACCGGGGCCCCAAGAGACCCAGTACTTC
NA | TRBJ2-3 | TRBV28 | NA | CASRRGGGTDTQYF | TGTGCCAGCCGCCGGGGTGGGGGGACAGATACGCAGTATTTT
NA | TRBJ1-2 | TRBV18 | NA | CASSPSQEYGYTF | TGTGCCAGCTCACCATCACAGGAATATGGCTACACCTTC
NA | TRBJ2-7 | TRBV28 | NA | CASSRPGHAYEQYF | TGTGCCAGCAGTCGACCCGGACATGCCTACGAGCAGTACTTC
NA | TRBJ2-2 | TRBV28 | NA | CASSPPTNGELFF | TGTGCCAGCAGTCCCCCGACGAACGGGGAGCTGTTTTTT
TRBD2 | TRBJ2-3 | TRBV25-1 | NA | CASSQLAGVDTQYF | TGTGCCAGCAGTCAGTTAGCGGGAGTGGATACGCAGTATTTT
TRBD1 | TRBJ1-1 | TRBV28 | few | CATDWAGGTEAFF | TGTGCCACCGACTGGGCAGGGGGCACTGAAGCTTTCTTT
TRBD2 | TRBJ2-7 | TRBV5-4 | NA | CASSFGGSRDEQYF | TGTGCCAGCAGCTTCGGCGGGAGTAGGGACGAGCAGTACTTC
TRBD2 | TRBJ2-3 | TRBV6-1 | NA | CASSERTSRTTDTQYF | TGTGCCAGCAGTGAGCGGACTAGCCGAACCACAGATACGCAGTATTTT
TRBD2 | TRBJ2-3 | TRBV7-3 | NA | CASSLIAGEGDTQYF | TGTGCCAGCAGCTTAATAGCGGGAGAGGGGGATACGCAGTATTTT
NA | TRBJ2-1 | TRBV7-3 | NA | CASSRGGYNEQFF | TGTGCCAGCAGCCGAGGTGGGTACAATGAGCAGTTCTTC
NA | TRBJ1-1 | TRBV5-1 | NA | CASSLFGFLDSDTEAFF | TGCGCCAGCAGCTTATTTGGGTTCCTCGACAGCGACACTGAAGCTTTCTTT